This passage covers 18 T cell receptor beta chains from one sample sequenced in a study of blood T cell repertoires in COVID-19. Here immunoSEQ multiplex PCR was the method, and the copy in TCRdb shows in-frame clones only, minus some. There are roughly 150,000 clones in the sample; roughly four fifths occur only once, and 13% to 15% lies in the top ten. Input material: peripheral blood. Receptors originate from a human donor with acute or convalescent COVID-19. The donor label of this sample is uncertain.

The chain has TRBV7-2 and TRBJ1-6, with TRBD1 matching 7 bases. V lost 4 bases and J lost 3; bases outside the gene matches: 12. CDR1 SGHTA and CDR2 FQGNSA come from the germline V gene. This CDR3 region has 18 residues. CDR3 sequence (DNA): TGTGCCAGCAGCTCCCAGCCTGGACAGGAGGTCTATAATTCACCCCTCCACTTT. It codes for CASSSQPGQEVYNSPLHF.

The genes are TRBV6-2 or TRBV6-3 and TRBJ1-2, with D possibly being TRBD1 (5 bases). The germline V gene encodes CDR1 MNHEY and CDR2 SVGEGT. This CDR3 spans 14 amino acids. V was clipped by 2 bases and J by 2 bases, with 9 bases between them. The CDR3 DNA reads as TGTGCCAGCAGTTACCTTGCAGGGAACTATGGCTACACCTTC. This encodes CASSYLAGNYGYTF.

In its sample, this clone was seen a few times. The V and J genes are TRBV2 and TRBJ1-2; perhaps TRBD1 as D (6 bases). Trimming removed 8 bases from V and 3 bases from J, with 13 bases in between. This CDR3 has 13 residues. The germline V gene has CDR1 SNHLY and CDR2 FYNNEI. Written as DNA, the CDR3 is TGTGCCAGCCGGGAGGGGGGGGACTATGGCTACACCTTC. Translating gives CASREGGDYGYTF.

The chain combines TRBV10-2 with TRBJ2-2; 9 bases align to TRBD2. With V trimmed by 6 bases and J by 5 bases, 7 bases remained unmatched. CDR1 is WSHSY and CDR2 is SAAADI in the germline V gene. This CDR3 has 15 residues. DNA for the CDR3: TGCGCCAGCAGAGCGGGGGGAAGTGGAACCGGGGAGCTGTTTTTT. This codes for CASRAGGSGTGELFF.

The CDR3 protein is CASSTGFSETQYF. CDR3 nucleotides: TGTGCCAGCAGTACAGGGTTTTCAGAGACCCAGTACTTC. This chain joins TRBV2 and TRBJ2-5; D possibly corresponds to TRBD1 (6 bases). CDR1 and CDR2 (germline): SNHLY, FYNNEI. CDR3 size: 13 residues. Between the trimmed V and J ends, which lost 5 bases and 4 bases, there was a span of 11 bases.

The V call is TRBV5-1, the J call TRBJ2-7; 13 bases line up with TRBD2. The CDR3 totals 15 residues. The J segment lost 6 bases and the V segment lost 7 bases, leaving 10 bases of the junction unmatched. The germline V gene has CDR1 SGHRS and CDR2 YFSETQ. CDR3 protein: CASQGLAGTPGEQYF. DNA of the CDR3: TGCGCCAGCCAGGGACTAGCGGGGACCCCAGGCGAGCAGTACTTC. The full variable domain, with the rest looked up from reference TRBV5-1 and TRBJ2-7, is KAGVTQTPRYLIKTRGQQVTLSCSPISGHRSVSWYQQTPGQGLQFLFEYFSETQRNKGNFPGRFSGRQFSNSRSEMNVSTLELGDSALYLCASQGLAGTPGEQYFGPGTRLTVT.

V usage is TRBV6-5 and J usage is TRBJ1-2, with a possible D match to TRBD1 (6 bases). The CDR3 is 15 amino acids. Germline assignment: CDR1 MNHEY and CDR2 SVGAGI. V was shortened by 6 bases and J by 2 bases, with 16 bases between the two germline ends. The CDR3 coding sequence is TGTGCCAGCAGGGGCAGGGGAGGGATAAACTATGGCTACACCTTC. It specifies CASRGRGGINYGYTF.

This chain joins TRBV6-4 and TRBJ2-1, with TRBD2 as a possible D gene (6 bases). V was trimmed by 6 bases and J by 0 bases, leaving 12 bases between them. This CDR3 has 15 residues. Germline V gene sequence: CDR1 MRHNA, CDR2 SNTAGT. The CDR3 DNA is TGTGCCAGCAGGCCGGAGGGAAGCTCCTACAATGAGCAGTTCTTC. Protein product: CASRPEGSSYNEQFF.

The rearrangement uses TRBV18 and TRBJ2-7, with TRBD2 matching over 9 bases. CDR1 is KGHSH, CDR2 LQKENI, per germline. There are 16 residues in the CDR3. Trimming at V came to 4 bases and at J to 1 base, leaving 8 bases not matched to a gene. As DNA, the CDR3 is TGTGCCAGCTCACTTTTTAGCGGGGGAGATTCCTACGAGCAGTACTTC. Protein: CASSLFSGGDSYEQYF.

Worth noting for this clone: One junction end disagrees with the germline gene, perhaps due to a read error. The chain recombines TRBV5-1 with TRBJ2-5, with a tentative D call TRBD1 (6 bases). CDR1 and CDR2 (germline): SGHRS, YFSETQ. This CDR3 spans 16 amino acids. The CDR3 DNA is TGCGCCAGCACCTTGAACCCCAGGGGTAGACAAGAGACCCAGTACTTC. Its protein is CASTLNPRGRQETQYF. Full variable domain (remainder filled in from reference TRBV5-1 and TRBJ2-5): KAGVTQTPRYLIKTRGQQVTLSCSPISGHRSVSWYQQTPGQGLQFLFEYFSETQRNKGNFPGRFSGRQFSNSRSEMNVSTLELGDSALYLCASTLNPRGRQETQYFGPGTRLLVL.

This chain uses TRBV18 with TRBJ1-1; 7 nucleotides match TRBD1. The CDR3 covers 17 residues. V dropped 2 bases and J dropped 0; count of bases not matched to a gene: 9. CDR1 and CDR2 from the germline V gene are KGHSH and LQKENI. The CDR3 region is CASSPYGTGVMNTEAFF. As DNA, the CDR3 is TGTGCCAGCTCACCATATGGAACAGGGGTCATGAACACTGAAGCTTTCTTT.

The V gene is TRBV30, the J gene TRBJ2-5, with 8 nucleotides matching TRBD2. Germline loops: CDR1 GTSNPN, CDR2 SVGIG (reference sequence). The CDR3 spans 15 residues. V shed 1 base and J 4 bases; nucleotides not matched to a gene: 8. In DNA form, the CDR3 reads TGTGCCTGGAGTGCCGGGGGGGCCCGGGGAGAGACCCAGTACTTC. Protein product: CAWSAGGARGETQYF.

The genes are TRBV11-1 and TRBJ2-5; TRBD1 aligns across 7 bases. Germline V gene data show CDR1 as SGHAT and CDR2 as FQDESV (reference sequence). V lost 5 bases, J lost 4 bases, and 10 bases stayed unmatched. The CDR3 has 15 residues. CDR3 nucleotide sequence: TGTGCCAGCAGCGCGCCACAGGGGCTGGGAGAGACCCAGTACTTC. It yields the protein CASSAPQGLGETQYF.

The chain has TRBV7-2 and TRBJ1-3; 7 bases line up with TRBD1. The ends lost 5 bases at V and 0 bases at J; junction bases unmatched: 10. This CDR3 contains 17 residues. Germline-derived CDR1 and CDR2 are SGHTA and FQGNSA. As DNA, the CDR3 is TGTGCCAGCAGCCCAGCACAGGGGAGGTACTCTGGAAACACCATATATTTT. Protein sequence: CASSPAQGRYSGNTIYF.

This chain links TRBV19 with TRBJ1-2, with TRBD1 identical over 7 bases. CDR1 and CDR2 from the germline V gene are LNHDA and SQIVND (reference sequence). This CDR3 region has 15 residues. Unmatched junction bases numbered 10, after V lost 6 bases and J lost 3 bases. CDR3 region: CASSLNRQGHYGYTF. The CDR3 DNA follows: TGTGCCAGTAGCCTTAATCGACAGGGACACTATGGCTACACCTTC.

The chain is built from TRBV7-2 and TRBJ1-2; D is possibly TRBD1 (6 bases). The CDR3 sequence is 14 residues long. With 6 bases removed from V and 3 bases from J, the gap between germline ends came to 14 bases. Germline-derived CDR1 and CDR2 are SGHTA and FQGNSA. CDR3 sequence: CASRQQGGYYGYTF. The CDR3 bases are TGTGCCAGCAGACAACAGGGCGGGTACTATGGCTACACCTTC.

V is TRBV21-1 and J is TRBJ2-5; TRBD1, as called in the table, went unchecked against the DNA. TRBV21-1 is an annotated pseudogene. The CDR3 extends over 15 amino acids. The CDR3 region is CASSKRGRYQETQYF. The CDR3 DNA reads TGTGCCAGCAGCAAAAGGGGCAGGTACCAAGAGACCCAGTACTTC.

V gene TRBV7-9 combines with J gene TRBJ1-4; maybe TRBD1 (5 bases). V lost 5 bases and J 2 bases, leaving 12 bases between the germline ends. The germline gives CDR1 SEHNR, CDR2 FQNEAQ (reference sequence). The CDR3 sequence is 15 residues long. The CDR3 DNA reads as TGTGCCAGCAGCCCGGGACTGACTACTAATGAAAAACTGTTTTTT. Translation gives CASSPGLTTNEKLFF.